This TCR beta chain comes out of a study of blood T cell repertoires in COVID-19. Study overall: COVID-19 samples from acute and convalescent phases originated in the United States, Italy and Spain. The cDNA or gDNA used as material had been derived from T cells, B-cell-depleted T cells, or PBMCs.

The germline gives CDR1 SNHLY, CDR2 FYNNEI. Trimming took off 7 bases at V and 3 bases at J, with 7 bases between the two ends. This CDR3 spans 12 amino acids. Original data processing: Estimation of nucleated cell counts relied on the amplification of reference gene primers. The method was immunoSEQ multiplex PCR; TCRdb's version includes in-frame clones alone and lacks a portion of them. D and trimming come from the DNA, and the V and J calls and clone size come from that table. Here the sample spans roughly 300,000 clones, around 83% being singletons. This clone has just one count. This TCR was sampled from a woman aged 45 to 65 with acute or convalescent COVID-19. The chain carries TRBV2 and TRBJ2-1; no clear D gene. The specimen sequenced was peripheral blood. CDR3 sequence reads: CASTPGYNEQFF. CDR3 nucleotides: TGTGCCAGCACCCCCGGCTACAATGAGCAGTTCTTC.